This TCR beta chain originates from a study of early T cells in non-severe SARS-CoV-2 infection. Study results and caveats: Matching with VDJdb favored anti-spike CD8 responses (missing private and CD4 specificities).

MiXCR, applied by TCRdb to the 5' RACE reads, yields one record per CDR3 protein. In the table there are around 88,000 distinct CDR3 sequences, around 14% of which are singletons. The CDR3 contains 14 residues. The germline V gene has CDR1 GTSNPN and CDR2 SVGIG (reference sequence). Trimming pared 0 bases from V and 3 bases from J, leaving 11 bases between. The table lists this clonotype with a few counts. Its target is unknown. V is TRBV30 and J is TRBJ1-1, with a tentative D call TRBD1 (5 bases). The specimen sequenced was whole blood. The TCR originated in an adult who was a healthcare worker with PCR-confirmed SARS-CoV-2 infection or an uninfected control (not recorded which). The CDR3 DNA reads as TGTGCCTGGAGTGTACGGGGAGGGGACACTGAAGCTTTCTTT. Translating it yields CAWSVRGGDTEAFF.